This T cell receptor (beta chain) is from a study of T cell repertoires in cytomegalovirus infection (dated by TCRdb to the late 2010s). In the study overall: The HLA type of each donor mattered for the analysis, because public TCR beta signatures pointed to carriage of CMV infection along with the matching HLA type. Overall study outcomes, separate from this receptor: In both this cohort and an independent cohort of several hundred donors, the cumulative frequency of public TCR beta family members distinguished carriers of CMV infection plus the relevant HLA type. The ex vivo response was dominated by HLA-C-restricted CMV-specific TCR beta clonotypes, which also provided the single most frequent clonotype in two of eight donors.

V and J lose 5 bases and 9 bases, and a span of 8 bases separates them. The CDR3 measures 11 amino acids from cysteine to phenylalanine. Here the CDR3 DNA is all that survives: 33 bases in frame from base 1. Sequences SGHAT (CDR1) and FQNNGV (CDR2) are obtained from the germline V gene. The instrument given in TCRdb is Illumina HiSeq 1500. TCRdb took the public reads, trimmed them with fastp at Q25, ran MiXCR for clone calling and kept in-frame beta chains. Rows matching on CDR3 protein sequence are summarized as one entry with the most common DNA and genes. This sample is represented by approximately 490,000 distinct CDR3 sequences; approximately 11% of them were singletons. More than 8.5% of the sample lies in the top ten. This clonotype has ten or more counts. This receptor's antigen is unknown. Base qualities are not recorded, but no much larger clone differs from it by a single base.

This TCR was sampled from a human donor in good health (CMV status not recorded). Some clones in this sample may be carry-over from other donors' samples. The chain joins TRBV11-2 to TRBJ2-1; the D segment cannot be called with confidence. Sequenced: PBMCs. The CDR3 is CASSPSLEQFF. The DNA sequence is as follows: TGTGCCAGCAGCCCCTCCCTTGAGCAGTTCTTC.